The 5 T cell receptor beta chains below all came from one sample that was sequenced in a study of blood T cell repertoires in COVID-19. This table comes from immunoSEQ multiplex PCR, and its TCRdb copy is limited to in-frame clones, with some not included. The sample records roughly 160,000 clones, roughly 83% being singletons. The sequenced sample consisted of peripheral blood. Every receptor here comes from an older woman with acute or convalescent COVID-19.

CDR3 sequence (DNA): TGTGCCAGCAGCGTAGAACCGGGAAGGGACACTGAAGCTTTCTTT. Its protein product is CASSVEPGRDTEAFF. This rearrangement joins TRBV9 to TRBJ1-1; D is unclear. Trimming removed 0 bases at V and 3 bases at J, with 12 bases between. The CDR3 has 15 amino acids. CDR1 SGDLS and CDR2 YYNGEE come from the germline V gene.

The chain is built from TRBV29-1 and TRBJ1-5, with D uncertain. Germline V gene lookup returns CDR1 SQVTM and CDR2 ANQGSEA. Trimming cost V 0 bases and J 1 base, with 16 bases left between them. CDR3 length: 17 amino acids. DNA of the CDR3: TGCAGCGTTGAAGATACCCGAAGGGAGAGGAGCAATCAGCCCCAGCATTTT. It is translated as CSVEDTRRERSNQPQHF.

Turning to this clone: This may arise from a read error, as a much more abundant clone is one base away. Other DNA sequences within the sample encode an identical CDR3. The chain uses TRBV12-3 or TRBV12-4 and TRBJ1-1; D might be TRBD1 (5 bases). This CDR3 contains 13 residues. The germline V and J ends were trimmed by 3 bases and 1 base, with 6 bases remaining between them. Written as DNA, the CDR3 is TGTGCCAGCAGTTTCGGGGGGAACACTGAAGCTTTCTTT. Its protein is CASSFGGNTEAFF.

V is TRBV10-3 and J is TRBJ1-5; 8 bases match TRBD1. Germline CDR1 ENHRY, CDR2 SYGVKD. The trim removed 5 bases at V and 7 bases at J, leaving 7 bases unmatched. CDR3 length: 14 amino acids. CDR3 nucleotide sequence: TGTGCCATCAGTCCCGGGACAGGTCTCCAGCCCCAGCATTTT. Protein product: CAISPGTGLQPQHF.

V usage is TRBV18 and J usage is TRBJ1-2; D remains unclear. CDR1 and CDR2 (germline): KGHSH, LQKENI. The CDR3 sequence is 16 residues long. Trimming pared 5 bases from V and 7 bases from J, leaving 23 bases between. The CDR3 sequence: CASSATPDSVAGGYTF. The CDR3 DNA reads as TGTGCCAGCTCAGCCACCCCAGACTCGGTGGCGGGTGGCTACACCTTC.